Following are 7 T cell receptor beta chains from one sample sequenced in a study of blood T cell repertoires in COVID-19. Measured with immunoSEQ multiplex PCR; TCRdb has only the in-frame clones, and not every one. Counted here are about 250,000 clones, around 90% occurring once; the ten biggest clones make up roughly 3%. Sequenced sample: peripheral blood. All receptors derive from a man younger than 30 with active or convalescent COVID-19.

This clone was recorded only once. The rearrangement uses TRBV6-5 and TRBJ2-3; 10 nucleotides match TRBD2. The trim removed 5 bases at V and 1 base at J, leaving 3 bases unmatched. Germline CDR1 MNHEY, CDR2 SVGAGI. CDR3 length: 15 residues. This CDR3 is CASSLLAGGTDTQYF. DNA for the CDR3: TGTGCCAGCAGTCTCCTAGCGGGGGGCACAGATACGCAGTATTTT.

This clone has more than one count but fewer than ten. The CDR3 loop reads CASSLTSGAYGELFF. CDR3 bases: TGTGCCAGCAGCTTGACTAGCGGGGCCTACGGGGAGCTGTTTTTT. The gene calls are TRBV5-4 and TRBJ2-2, with 10 bases fitting TRBD2. This CDR3 spans 15 amino acids. The V segment lost 1 base and the J segment 7 bases; nucleotides outside the gene matches: 4. CDR1 and CDR2 from the germline V gene are SGHNT and YYREEE (reference sequence).

This CDR3 reads CASSHSGTGETYEQYF. CDR3 DNA: TGCGCCAGCAGCCACTCCGGGACAGGGGAAACCTACGAGCAGTACTTC. The chain employs TRBV4-3 and TRBJ2-7; 10 bases fit TRBD1. Germline CDR1 LGHNA, CDR2 YSLEER. The CDR3 totals 16 residues. V lost 3 bases, J lost 2 bases, and 7 bases stayed unmatched.

The chain joins TRBV7-2 to TRBJ2-7; 8 nucleotides match TRBD2. V lost 0 bases and J lost 2; bases outside the gene matches: 3. Germline V gives CDR1 SGHTA, CDR2 FQGNSA. This CDR3 is 15 amino acids long. The CDR3 sequence is CASSLAAGGAYEQYF. DNA of the CDR3: TGTGCCAGCAGCTTAGCGGCGGGGGGCGCCTACGAGCAGTACTTC. The full variable domain, its missing parts supplied by reference TRBV7-2 and TRBJ2-7, is GAGVSQSPSNKVTEKGKDVELRCDPISGHTALYWYRQSLGQGLEFLIYFQGNSAPDKSGLPSDRFSAERTGGSVSTLTIQRTQQEDSAVYLCASSLAAGGAYEQYFGPGTRLTVT.

The J gene is TRBJ2-5, the V gene TRBV6-5; 8 bases agree with TRBD2. This CDR3 comprises 15 residues. The trim removed 0 bases at V and 5 bases at J, leaving 5 bases unmatched. Germline CDR1 MNHEY, CDR2 SVGAGI. CDR3 in amino acids: CASSYSMGLEETQYF. For the CDR3, the DNA is TGTGCCAGCAGTTACTCGATGGGACTAGAGGAGACCCAGTACTTC.

V and J are TRBV6-6 and TRBJ1-1; 10 nucleotides agree with TRBD1. V lost 4 bases, J lost 2 bases, and 7 bases stayed unmatched. Germline CDR1 is MNHNY and CDR2 is SVGAGI (reference sequence). The CDR3 runs 16 residues. The CDR3 sequence is CASSWPGQGTNTEAFF. CDR3 nucleotides: TGTGCCAGCAGTTGGCCGGGACAGGGGACCAACACTGAAGCTTTCTTT.

This chain connects TRBV7-2 to TRBJ1-2; TRBD1 matches 10 bases. V gave up 5 bases and J gave up 8 bases; unmatched junction bases: 8. Germline assignment: CDR1 SGHTA and CDR2 FQGNSA. The CDR3 runs to 14 residues. The CDR3 here is CASSPDRGRRGYTF. The DNA of the CDR3 is TGTGCCAGCAGCCCCGACAGGGGGCGACGGGGCTACACCTTC.